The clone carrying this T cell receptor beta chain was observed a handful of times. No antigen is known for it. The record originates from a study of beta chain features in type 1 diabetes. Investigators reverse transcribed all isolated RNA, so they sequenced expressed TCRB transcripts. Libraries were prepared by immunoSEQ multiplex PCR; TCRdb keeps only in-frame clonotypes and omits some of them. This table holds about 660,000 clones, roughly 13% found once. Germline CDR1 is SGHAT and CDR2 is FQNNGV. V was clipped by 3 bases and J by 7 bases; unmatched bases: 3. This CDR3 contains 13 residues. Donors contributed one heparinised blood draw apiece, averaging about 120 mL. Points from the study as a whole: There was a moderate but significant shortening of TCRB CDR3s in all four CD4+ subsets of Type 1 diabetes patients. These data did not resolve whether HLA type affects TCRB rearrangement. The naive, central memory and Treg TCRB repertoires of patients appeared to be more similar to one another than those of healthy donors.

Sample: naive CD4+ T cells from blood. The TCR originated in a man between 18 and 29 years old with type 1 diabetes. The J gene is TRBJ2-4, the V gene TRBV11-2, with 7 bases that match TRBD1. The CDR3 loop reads CASSFRQGNIQYF. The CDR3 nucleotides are TGTGCCAGCAGCTTCCGACAGGGTAACATTCAGTACTTC. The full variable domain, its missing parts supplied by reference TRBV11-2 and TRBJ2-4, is EAGVAQSPRYKIIEKRQSVAFWCNPISGHATLYWYQQILGQGPKLLIQFQNNGVVDDSQLPKDRFSAERLKGVDSTLKIQPAKLEDSAVYLCASSFRQGNIQYFGAGTRLSVL.